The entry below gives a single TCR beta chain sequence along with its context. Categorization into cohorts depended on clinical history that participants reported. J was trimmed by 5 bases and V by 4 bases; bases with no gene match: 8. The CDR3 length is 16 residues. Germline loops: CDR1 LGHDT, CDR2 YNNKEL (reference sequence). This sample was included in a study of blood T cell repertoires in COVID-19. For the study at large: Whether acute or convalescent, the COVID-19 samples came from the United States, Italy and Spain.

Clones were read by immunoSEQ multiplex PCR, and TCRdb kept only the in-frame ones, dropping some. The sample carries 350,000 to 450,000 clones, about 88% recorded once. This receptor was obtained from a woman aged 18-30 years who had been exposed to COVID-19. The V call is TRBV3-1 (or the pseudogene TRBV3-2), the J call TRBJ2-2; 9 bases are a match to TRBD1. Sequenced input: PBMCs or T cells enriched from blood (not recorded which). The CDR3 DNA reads TGTGCCAGCAGCCGCCGGGACAGGGTTTGGACCGGGGAGCTGTTTTTT. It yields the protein CASSRRDRVWTGELFF.